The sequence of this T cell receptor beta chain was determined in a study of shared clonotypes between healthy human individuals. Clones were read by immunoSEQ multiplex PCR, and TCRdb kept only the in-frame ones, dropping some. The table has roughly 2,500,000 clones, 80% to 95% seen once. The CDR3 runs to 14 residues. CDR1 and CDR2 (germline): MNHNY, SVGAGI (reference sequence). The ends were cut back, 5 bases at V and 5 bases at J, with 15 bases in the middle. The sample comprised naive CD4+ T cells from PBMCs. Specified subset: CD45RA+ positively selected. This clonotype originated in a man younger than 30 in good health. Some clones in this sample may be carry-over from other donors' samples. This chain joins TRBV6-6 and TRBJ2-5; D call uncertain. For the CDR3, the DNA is TGTGCCAGCAGTCCCATCTGGGGTGGGGAGACCCAGTACTTC. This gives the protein CASSPIWGGETQYF.